These 24 T cell receptor beta chains were all obtained from the same sample, sequenced in a study of blood T cell repertoires in COVID-19. Libraries were prepared by immunoSEQ multiplex PCR; TCRdb keeps only in-frame clonotypes and omits some of them. This sample yields under 100,000 clones, of which around 89% are seen a single time; 8% to 10% belongs to the top ten. The sample consisted of peripheral blood. The receptors were gathered from a man in his fifties or sixties with acute or convalescent COVID-19.

This rearrangement joins TRBV30 to TRBJ2-3; possibly TRBD2 for D (6 bases). Germline V gene lookup returns CDR1 GTSNPN and CDR2 SVGIG (reference sequence). The V end was cut by 5 bases, the J end by 2 bases, with 17 bases between. The CDR3 extends over 15 amino acids. The chain's CDR3 is CAWDLGGHITDTQYF. CDR3 in DNA: TGTGCCTGGGACCTCGGGGGTCACATCACAGATACGCAGTATTTT.

The chain couples TRBV5-4 to TRBJ2-2; 9 bases fit TRBD1. V lost 0 bases, J lost 6 bases, and 6 bases stayed unmatched. The CDR3 sequence is 16 residues long. The germline V gene has CDR1 SGHNT and CDR2 YYREEE (reference sequence). CDR3 nucleotides: TGTGCCAGCAGCTTGGTAGGACAGGGGCCATCCGGGGAGCTGTTTTTT. Translation gives CASSLVGQGPSGELFF. Based on the CDR3 plus reference TRBV5-4 and TRBJ2-2, the full variable domain is ETGVTQSPTHLIKTRGQQVTLRCSSQSGHNTVSWYQQALGQGPQFIFQYYREEENGRGNFPPRFSGLQFPNYSSELNVNALELDDSALYLCASSLVGQGPSGELFFGEGSRLTVL.

The rearrangement links TRBV7-6 to TRBJ1-1, with 7 positions matching TRBD1. This CDR3 region has 16 residues. Germline values: CDR1 SGHVS, CDR2 FNYEAQ. J lost 5 bases, V lost 5 bases, and 14 bases had no gene match. The CDR3 here is CASSPRQGIGTTEAFF. The CDR3, as DNA: TGTGCCAGCAGCCCTAGACAGGGAATTGGCACGACTGAAGCTTTCTTT.

V usage is TRBV12-5 and J usage is TRBJ1-2; no reliable D call. The CDR3 runs 14 residues. Trimming took 5 bases from V and 6 from J, leaving 16 bases between them. Germline V gives CDR1 LGHNT, CDR2 FRNRAP. The CDR3 DNA is TGTGCTAGTGGTGGGTTGGGAGGGAAGGATGGCTACACCTTC. Its protein product is CASGGLGGKDGYTF. The variable domain in full, with the rest retrieved from reference TRBV12-5 and TRBJ1-2, is DARVTQTPRHKVTEMGQEVTMRCQPILGHNTVFWYRQTMMQGLELLAYFRNRAPLDDSGMPKDRFSAEMPDATLATLKIQPSEPRDSAVYFCASGGLGGKDGYTFGSGTRLTVV.

The J gene is TRBJ2-7, the V gene TRBV29-1, with no clear D. Germline loops: CDR1 SQVTM, CDR2 ANQGSEA. Between the trimmed V and J ends, which lost 4 bases and 0 bases, there was a span of 7 bases. The CDR3 is 12 residues long. In nucleotides, the CDR3 is TGCAGCGTTGGTGGGCTCTCCTACGAGCAGTACTTC. Its translation is CSVGGLSYEQYF.

The chain is built from TRBV27 and TRBJ2-7; possible D gene TRBD1, 6 bases. Germline V CDR1 and CDR2: MNHEY, SMNVEV (reference sequence). This CDR3 contains 13 residues. Trimming removed 6 bases at V and 2 bases at J, with 11 bases between. The CDR3 nucleotides are TGTGCCAGCAGGACTGAGGGGGCCTACGAGCAGTACTTC. This encodes CASRTEGAYEQYF.

This clone came up once. V gene TRBV4-1 combines with J gene TRBJ1-4; a weak D match, TRBD1 (6 bases). This CDR3 has 16 residues. V was cut by 0 bases and J by 5 bases, with 13 bases left in between. CDR1 is MGHRA, CDR2 YSYEKL, per germline. The CDR3 loop reads CASSQDGSGENEKLFF. The CDR3 DNA sequence: TGCGCCAGCAGCCAAGATGGATCAGGGGAGAATGAAAAACTGTTTTTT.

This chain joins TRBV6-6 and TRBJ1-6; D gene uncertain. The CDR3 contains 12 residues. The V and J ends lost 9 bases and 7 bases respectively, with 10 bases between them. CDR1 and CDR2 (germline): MNHNY, SVGAGI (reference sequence). The CDR3 loop reads CASESRNSPLHF. CDR3 coding DNA: TGTGCCAGTGAGTCTAGGAATTCACCCCTCCACTTT.

V is TRBV5-6 and J is TRBJ2-7, with TRBD1 as a possible D gene (6 bases). The CDR3 is 15 residues long. Germline V gene sequence: CDR1 SGHDT, CDR2 YYEEEE. Trimming left V 0 bases short and J 3 bases short, with 13 bases between. The CDR3 spells CASSLGSGDLYEQYF. CDR3 bases: TGTGCCAGCAGCTTGGGATCAGGGGACCTCTACGAGCAGTACTTC.

The rearrangement uses TRBV20-1 and TRBJ2-1; 9 positions agree with TRBD2. Losses at the gene ends were 3 bases for V and 10 bases for J; bases not matched to a gene: 7. Germline V CDR1 and CDR2: DFQATT, SNEGSKA (reference sequence). The CDR3 covers 13 residues. The CDR3 DNA is TGCAGTGCTAGTTGGCGGGGGGGCAAGGAGCAGTTCTTC. This gives the protein CSASWRGGKEQFF.

This chain connects TRBV30 to TRBJ1-4; no clear D. This CDR3 spans 12 amino acids. V gave up 4 bases and J gave up 6 bases, with 9 bases separating them. Germline loops: CDR1 GTSNPN, CDR2 SVGIG (reference sequence). The CDR3 coding sequence is TGTGCCTGGAAGGAGTTTGATGAAAAACTGTTTTTT. Translating it yields CAWKEFDEKLFF.

CDR3 nucleotides: TGTGCCAGCGGGGAGGGCAACACTGAAGCTTTCTTT. As protein: CASGEGNTEAFF. The genes are TRBV2 and TRBJ1-1; D is unresolved. V was cut by 8 bases and J by 2 bases, with 9 bases left in between. The germline CDR1 and CDR2 sequences are SNHLY and FYNNEI. This CDR3 contains 12 residues.

This clone has just a few counts. This chain links TRBV5-4 with TRBJ2-1; 9 positions match TRBD2. The CDR3 sequence is 18 residues long. Looked up from germline, CDR1 is SGHNT and CDR2 is YYREEE (reference sequence). Trimming at V came to 4 bases and at J to 6 bases, leaving 17 bases not matched to a gene. CDR3 sequence reads: CASSQRHGGGGATNEQFF. The DNA of the CDR3 is TGTGCCAGCAGCCAACGCCATGGGGGCGGGGGGGCAACCAATGAGCAGTTCTTC.

The sample holds a few counts of this clone. The chain couples TRBV6-5 to TRBJ1-5; D not resolved. Germline lookup yields CDR1 MNHEY and CDR2 SVGAGI. V was cut by 6 bases and J by 0 bases, with 12 bases left in between. The CDR3 totals 15 residues. The CDR3, as DNA: TGTGCCAGCAGCCTTACACCTTATAGCAATCAGCCCCAGCATTTT. This translates into CASSLTPYSNQPQHF.

The chain is built from TRBV29-1 and TRBJ1-2; D remains ambiguous. CDR1 and CDR2 from the germline V gene are SQVTM and ANQGSEA. V was pared by 7 bases and J by 8 bases, with 11 bases between. There are 10 residues in the CDR3. In nucleotides, the CDR3 is TGCAGCGCTATTACCGAGGGCTACACCTTC. Its translation: CSAITEGYTF.

The chain links TRBV2 to TRBJ2-3; TRBD2 might be the D (7 bases). The ends were cut back, 3 bases at V and 5 bases at J, with 15 bases in the middle. Germline values: CDR1 SNHLY, CDR2 FYNNEI. The CDR3 is 15 residues long. The CDR3 DNA is TGTGCCAGCAGTGATTTGGGGGGGCCAGGAGATACGCAGTATTTT. This translates into CASSDLGGPGDTQYF.

This chain's CDR3 is CASSLVGDITYEQYF. The CDR3, as DNA: TGTGCCAGCAGCTTAGTGGGGGACATAACATACGAGCAGTACTTC. The rearrangement links TRBV7-9 to TRBJ2-7, with D possibly being TRBD1 (6 bases). The V and J ends lost 1 base and 4 bases respectively, with 14 bases between them. Germline assignment: CDR1 SEHNR and CDR2 FQNEAQ (reference sequence). The CDR3 runs to 15 residues.

The chain joins TRBV12-3 or TRBV12-4 to TRBJ2-5, with a tentative D call TRBD1 (6 bases). The CDR3 has 13 amino acids. The V end was cut by 6 bases, the J end by 7 bases, with 15 bases between. CDR3: CASRPPGTPTQYF. The CDR3 nucleotides read TGTGCCAGCAGACCGCCCGGGACACCGACCCAGTACTTC.

The chain is built from TRBV12-3 or TRBV12-4 and TRBJ2-3, with unresolved D. This CDR3 contains 13 residues. V was pared by 3 bases and J by 3 bases, with 7 bases between. This chain's CDR3 is CASSFPATDTQYF. The CDR3 coding sequence is TGTGCCAGCAGTTTTCCCGCGACAGATACGCAGTATTTT.

The rearrangement links TRBV19 to TRBJ2-3, with 10 bases identical to TRBD1. V was clipped by 6 bases and J by 3 bases; unmatched bases: 6. The germline gives CDR1 LNHDA, CDR2 SQIVND (reference sequence). This CDR3 contains 15 residues. The CDR3, as DNA: TGTGCCAGTAGGAGAACGGGACAGGGGACAGATACGCAGTATTTT. Amino acid sequence: CASRRTGQGTDTQYF.

J is TRBJ2-5 and V is TRBV11-2, with 8 nucleotides matching TRBD2. This CDR3 is 16 amino acids long. CDR1 SGHAT and CDR2 FQNNGV come from the germline V gene. The junction had 12 bases not matched to a gene; V was cut back by 5 bases and J by 4 bases. The CDR3 DNA reads as TGTGCCAGCAGCCCGCGGAGAGCGGGGGTCTCAGAGACCCAGTACTTC. Encoded protein: CASSPRRAGVSETQYF.

The J gene is TRBJ2-3, the V gene TRBV9; a possible D gene is TRBD1 (5 bases). Trimming shortened V by 1 base and J by 2 bases, and 11 bases separated the two germline ends. Germline CDR1 reads SGDLS; CDR2 reads YYNGEE. This CDR3 is built from 15 residues. This CDR3 is CASSVYQGLTDTQYF. The CDR3, as DNA: TGTGCCAGCAGCGTATATCAGGGTCTCACAGATACGCAGTATTTT.

The chain couples TRBV28 to TRBJ1-5; 7 nucleotides match TRBD1. The CDR3 extends over 18 amino acids. CDR1 and CDR2 (germline): MDHEN, SYDVKM. V was clipped by 6 bases and J by 6 bases; unmatched bases: 20. CDR3 in amino acids: CASRLRTSGQLFGQPQHF. In DNA form, the CDR3 reads TGTGCCAGCAGGTTAAGGACGTCGGGACAGCTTTTCGGTCAGCCCCAGCATTTT.

The CDR3 spells CARTSRSRNYEQYF. CDR3 nucleotide sequence: TGTGCCAGAACCTCACGGAGCCGAAACTACGAGCAGTACTTC. The chain is built from TRBV5-3 and TRBJ2-7; D gene uncertain. TRBV5-3 is placed among ORFs of uncertain function. The CDR3 is 14 residues long. V lost 6 bases, J lost 3 bases, and 16 bases lay in between.